Presented here are 10 T cell receptor beta chains from one specimen sequenced in a study of T cells in Graves' hyperthyroidism and ophthalmopathy. Researchers amplified the TCR beta CDR3 regions from RNA transcripts. The HTBI primer set drove a first-round RT-PCR of the TCR CDR3. One entry per CDR3 protein results from TCRdb running MiXCR on the multiplex PCR reads. This table holds around 350,000 distinct CDR3 sequences, about 20% found once. What was sequenced was blood. These receptors were taken from a woman younger than 30 with Graves' hyperthyroidism.

The chain combines TRBV20-1 with TRBJ1-5, with D unclear. The V gene's germline CDR1 is DFQATT and CDR2 SNEGSKA (reference sequence). The CDR3 contains 13 residues. The V gene lost 3 bases and the J gene lost 1 base, with 7 bases spanning the gap. Here the CDR3 DNA reads TGCAGTGCTAGTGCAATCAGCAATCAGCCCCAGCATTTT. This encodes CSASAISNQPQHF.

This clonotype appeared many times. This chain connects TRBV7-2 to TRBJ2-5, with D maybe TRBD2 (6 bases). CDR1 and CDR2 from the germline V gene are SGHTA and FQGNSA. The CDR3 extends over 13 amino acids. Trimming cost V 4 bases and J 2 bases, with 8 bases left between them. The CDR3 nucleotides read TGTGCCAGCAGCTGGGGAGGACAAGAGACCCAGTACTTC. Its translation is CASSWGGQETQYF. The whole variable domain, filled in from reference TRBV7-2 and TRBJ2-5, reads GAGVSQSPSNKVTEKGKDVELRCDPISGHTALYWYRQSLGQGLEFLIYFQGNSAPDKSGLPSDRFSAERTGGSVSTLTIQRTQQEDSAVYLCASSWGGQETQYFGPGTRLLVL.

This clonotype was seen many times. V is TRBV5-1 and J is TRBJ2-7; D is possibly TRBD2 (5 bases). Germline values: CDR1 SGHRS, CDR2 YFSETQ. V dropped 0 bases and J dropped 0 bases, with 10 bases sitting between them. This CDR3 is built from 15 residues. The CDR3 sequence: CASSLDAGDSYEQYF. The CDR3 coding sequence is TGCGCCAGCAGCTTGGATGCCGGGGACTCCTACGAGCAGTACTTC.

This clonotype was counted ten times or more. The chain is built from TRBV29-1 and TRBJ1-1; D gene unclear. This CDR3 is 12 amino acids long. The germline gives CDR1 SQVTM, CDR2 ANQGSEA. Trimming stripped 4 bases from V and 4 bases from J, with 10 bases between. In DNA form, the CDR3 reads TGCAGCGTTGGTCTAGGGAGCACTGAAGCTTTCTTT. This translates into CSVGLGSTEAFF.

This clonotype has a count of ten or more. The CDR3 protein is CASSGQHPSTEAFF. DNA of the CDR3: TGTGCCAGCAGTGGACAGCACCCCTCCACTGAAGCTTTCTTT. This chain uses TRBV6-1 with TRBJ1-1, with a possible D match to TRBD1 (5 bases). There are 14 residues in the CDR3. Germline CDR1 is MNHNS and CDR2 is SASEGT. Between the trimmed V and J ends, which lost 4 bases and 4 bases, there was a span of 13 bases.

In this sample, this clonotype turned up many times. The chain carries TRBV7-2 and TRBJ1-5; D not resolved. Germline CDR1 SGHTA, CDR2 FQGNSA. CDR3 length: 13 amino acids. Trimming stripped 2 bases from V and 8 bases from J, with 10 bases between. The CDR3 sequence is CASSLRAREPQHF. In DNA, the CDR3 is TGTGCCAGCAGCTTAAGAGCCCGCGAGCCCCAGCATTTT. The full variable domain, with the rest looked up from reference TRBV7-2 and TRBJ1-5, is GAGVSQSPSNKVTEKGKDVELRCDPISGHTALYWYRQSLGQGLEFLIYFQGNSAPDKSGLPSDRFSAERTGGSVSTLTIQRTQQEDSAVYLCASSLRAREPQHFGDGTRLSIL.

This clonotype came up many times. The V gene is TRBV12-3 or TRBV12-4, the J gene TRBJ2-5, with D possibly TRBD2 on 5 matching bases. V lost 1 base and J 1 base, leaving 7 bases between the germline ends. CDR3 size: 14 residues. In DNA, the CDR3 is TGTGCCAGCAGTTTAGGAGGGAGCCAAGAGACCCAGTACTTC. Protein sequence: CASSLGGSQETQYF.

V and J are TRBV28 and TRBJ2-7; 8 nucleotides agree with TRBD2. CDR3 length: 16 residues. V lost 5 bases to trimming and J lost 3 bases; unmatched junction nucleotides: 12. Germline CDR1 MDHEN, CDR2 SYDVKM. CDR3 nucleotides: TGTGCCAGCAGTCGCTACCGGGGGGGGCGCGTCTACGAGCAGTACTTC. Translating it yields CASSRYRGGRVYEQYF. Filled out from reference TRBV28 and TRBJ2-7, the complete variable domain reads DVKVTQSSRYLVKRTGEKVFLECVQDMDHENMFWYRQDPGLGLRLIYFSYDVKMKEKGDIPEGYSVSREKKERFSLILESASTNQTSMYLCASSRYRGGRVYEQYFGPGTRLTVT.

This clonotype was found many times. The chain links TRBV6-5 to TRBJ1-1, with D maybe TRBD1 (5 bases). V was clipped by 7 bases and J by 8 bases, with 14 bases between them. This CDR3 contains 12 residues. Germline CDR1 reads MNHEY; CDR2 reads SVGAGI. CDR3 coding DNA: TGTGCCAGCACCTCAAGCGGGGGAGAAGCTTTCTTT. Translation gives CASTSSGGEAFF.

At least ten counts were recorded for this clonotype. The chain joins TRBV28 to TRBJ2-4; TRBD1 might be the D (6 bases). This CDR3 is built from 17 residues. V gave up 5 bases and J gave up 6 bases, with 23 bases separating them. CDR1 and CDR2 from the germline V gene are MDHEN and SYDVKM. CDR3 DNA: TGTGCCAGCAGTCAACCCCCAGGACAGAGGCTGGGAAACATTCAGTACTTC. This sequence encodes CASSQPPGQRLGNIQYF.